This T cell receptor beta chain was recovered during a study of blood T cell repertoires in COVID-19. Details on this clone: The junction departs from germline at one end; a sequencing error may be responsible.

Authors' data handling: Counts of nucleated cells, estimated from reference gene primer amplification, were obtained. Profiling relied on immunoSEQ multiplex PCR, and the TCRdb table lists in-frame clones only, not all of them. V and J calls and clone size follow that table, whereas D and trimming were derived from the DNA. Of 200,000 to 250,000 clones in the sample, roughly 84% were seen once. The germline V gene has CDR1 SGHRS and CDR2 YFSETQ. The CDR3 is made up of 13 amino acids. Sequences were obtained from peripheral blood. The sequence derives from a middle-aged man with acute or convalescent COVID-19. The chain carries TRBV5-1 and TRBJ1-6; D remains unclear. The CDR3 DNA sequence: TGCGCCAGCAGCTTAGAGGCAAATTCGCCCCTCCACTTT. Translating it yields CASSLEANSPLHF.